One and the same sample provided the 21 T cell receptor beta chains below, sequenced in a study of blood T cell repertoires in COVID-19. TCRdb keeps only in-frame clones here, not all; method: immunoSEQ multiplex PCR. The sample consists of approximately 75,000 clones, 80% to 85% of them appearing once. The sample was peripheral blood. These receptors came from an elderly woman with acute or convalescent COVID-19.

The chain combines TRBV5-1 with TRBJ2-3; 8 bases are shared with TRBD2. The V gene end was trimmed by 0 bases and the J gene end by 7 bases; junction bases not matched to a gene: 7. The CDR3 has 15 residues. In germline, CDR1 is SGHRS, CDR2 YFSETQ. The chain's CDR3 is CASSLDGTRIYTQYF. CDR3 bases: TGCGCCAGCAGCTTGGACGGGACTAGGATTTATACGCAGTATTTT.

This chain links TRBV11-2 with TRBJ1-3; D is possibly TRBD1 (5 bases). This CDR3 is built from 16 residues. Deletions cut 1 base from V and 2 bases from J, with 12 bases between. Germline assignment: CDR1 SGHAT and CDR2 FQNNGV. The CDR3 DNA follows: TGTGCCAGCAGCTTAGGTCGACCGACAGCTGGAAACACCATATATTTT. Encoded protein: CASSLGRPTAGNTIYF.

J is TRBJ2-1 and V is TRBV7-6, with 9 bases that match TRBD2. Germline loops: CDR1 SGHVS, CDR2 FNYEAQ. The CDR3 is 16 amino acids. V lost 5 bases, J lost 9 bases, and 14 bases stayed unmatched. CDR3 nucleotide sequence: TGTGCCAGCAGCCCCGGCCCTACTAGCGGGCGGCTTGAGCAGTTCTTC. Amino acid sequence: CASSPGPTSGRLEQFF.

The rearrangement joins TRBV4-2 to TRBJ2-1; 9 bases fit TRBD1. Germline CDR1 LGHNA, CDR2 YNFKEQ. Germline trimming cut 1 base from V and 5 bases from J; bases unmatched to any gene: 6. The CDR3 has 16 amino acids. The CDR3 loop reads CASSQGDRVFHNEQFF. The CDR3, as DNA: TGTGCCAGCAGCCAAGGGGACAGGGTTTTCCACAATGAGCAGTTCTTC.

The chain uses TRBV9 and TRBJ1-3; 7 positions agree with TRBD1. This CDR3 is built from 15 residues. Germline-derived CDR1 and CDR2 are SGDLS and YYNGEE. With 0 bases clipped from V and 2 bases from J, the junction kept 2 bases outside the gene matches. This chain's CDR3 is CASSVAQGTGNTIYF. CDR3 bases: TGTGCCAGCAGCGTAGCACAGGGGACTGGAAACACCATATATTTT.

CDR3: CASSLGLVAGAFF. The CDR3 nucleotides read TGTGCCAGCAGCTTAGGATTGGTAGCTGGAGCTTTCTTT. The rearrangement joins TRBV11-2 to TRBJ1-1; D remains unclear. The CDR3 consists of 13 residues. Trimming pared 1 base from V and 10 bases from J, leaving 13 bases between. Germline loops: CDR1 SGHAT, CDR2 FQNNGV.

The V gene is TRBV19, the J gene TRBJ1-3, with a possible D match to TRBD1 (6 bases). This CDR3 has 14 residues. With 7 bases removed from V and 3 bases from J, the gap between germline ends came to 13 bases. Germline CDR1 and CDR2: LNHDA and SQIVND (reference sequence). For the CDR3, the DNA is TGTGCCAGTACCCAATCGACAGGTGGAAACACCATATATTTT. It specifies CASTQSTGGNTIYF.

V gene TRBV3-1 (or the pseudogene TRBV3-2) combines with J gene TRBJ2-2; tentatively, D is TRBD1 (5 bases). Germline CDR1 reads LGHDT; CDR2 reads YNNKEL (reference sequence). V dropped 5 bases and J dropped 1 base, with 14 bases sitting between them. The CDR3 is 16 amino acids. The CDR3 DNA reads TGTGCCAGCAGCTACAGACAGACGCAGAACACCGGGGAGCTGTTTTTT. Translating gives CASSYRQTQNTGELFF.

This clone was seen a few times. The J gene is TRBJ1-6, the V gene TRBV19, with 7 bases lining up with TRBD1. The germline gives CDR1 LNHDA, CDR2 SQIVND (reference sequence). V shed 4 bases and J 7 bases; nucleotides not matched to a gene: 4. The CDR3 length is 14 residues. The CDR3 DNA reads TGTGCCAGTAGTACACAGGGGAAAAATTCACCCCTCCACTTT. Amino acids: CASSTQGKNSPLHF.

This clone showed up just a few times. The rearrangement uses TRBV9 and TRBJ2-2, with D perhaps TRBD1 (6 bases). Per the germline V gene, CDR1 is SGDLS and CDR2 is YYNGEE. Between the trimmed V and J ends, which lost 3 bases and 0 bases, there was a span of 12 bases. This CDR3 spans 16 amino acids. DNA of the CDR3: TGTGCCAGCAGCGCAAGAGGACAGCCGAACACCGGGGAGCTGTTTTTT. Translating it yields CASSARGQPNTGELFF.

V is TRBV5-6 and J is TRBJ1-1; D might be TRBD1 (5 bases). The CDR3 consists of 17 residues. Trimming stripped 0 bases from V and 0 bases from J, with 15 bases between. Looked up from germline, CDR1 is SGHDT and CDR2 is YYEEEE. The CDR3 loop is CASSLGDSRRMNTEAFF. The CDR3 nucleotides are TGTGCCAGCAGCTTGGGTGACAGCAGAAGAATGAACACTGAAGCTTTCTTT.

For the CDR3, the DNA is TGCGCCAGCAGCTTGGTACCAGGCTCCTACGAGCAGTACTTC. It translates to CASSLVPGSYEQYF. The genes are TRBV5-1 and TRBJ2-7; no firm D call. CDR1 and CDR2 (germline): SGHRS, YFSETQ. CDR3 length: 14 amino acids. With 0 bases removed from V and 0 bases from J, the gap between germline ends came to 7 bases.

V and J are TRBV5-6 and TRBJ1-3, with a tentative D call TRBD1 (5 bases). Trimming took off 4 bases at V and 3 bases at J, with 20 bases between the two ends. CDR1 is SGHDT, CDR2 YYEEEE, per germline. The CDR3 consists of 17 residues. CDR3 coding DNA: TGTGCCAGCAGCAACCCAACCACTCAGGGTTTTGGAAACACCATATATTTT. It encodes CASSNPTTQGFGNTIYF.

V usage is TRBV7-9 and J usage is TRBJ1-2; D not resolved. Germline CDR1 is SEHNR and CDR2 is FQNEAQ (reference sequence). Trimming took 5 bases from V and 4 from J, leaving 11 bases between them. CDR3 length: 13 amino acids. DNA of the CDR3: TGTGCCAGCAGCCTGACGGAGACCTATGGCTACACCTTC. Its protein product is CASSLTETYGYTF.

This clone was picked up one time. The chain recombines TRBV7-8 with TRBJ2-5, with a weak D call TRBD2 (5 bases). This CDR3 contains 14 residues. CDR1 and CDR2 from the germline V gene are SGHVS and FQNEAQ. V was cut by 5 bases and J by 2 bases, with 12 bases left in between. The CDR3 region is CASSARTLQETQYF. The CDR3, as DNA: TGTGCCAGCAGCGCCCGGACTCTACAAGAGACCCAGTACTTC.

The chain joins TRBV3-1 (or the pseudogene TRBV3-2) to TRBJ1-1; tentative D call: TRBD1 (6 bases). V was shortened by 4 bases and J by 9 bases, with 12 bases between the two germline ends. There are 12 residues in the CDR3. Germline V gene sequence: CDR1 LGHDT, CDR2 YNNKEL (reference sequence). Written as DNA, the CDR3 is TGTGCCAGCAGCCTAGAAGGGGGAAAAGCTTTCTTT. Its translation: CASSLEGGKAFF.

CDR3 DNA: TGTGCCAGCAGCTTGTGGCAGGGCCGCTACAATGAGCAGTTCTTC. This codes for CASSLWQGRYNEQFF. The chain joins TRBV5-8 to TRBJ2-1; a weak D match, TRBD1 (5 bases). The V and J ends lost 1 base and 3 bases respectively, with 11 bases between them. Per germline, CDR1 SGHTS and CDR2 YDEGEE. The CDR3 covers 15 residues.

This chain connects TRBV5-4 to TRBJ1-3; TRBD1 matches at 8 bases. The ends lost 0 bases at V and 4 bases at J; junction bases unmatched: 3. Germline V CDR1 and CDR2: SGHNT, YYREEE (reference sequence). This CDR3 is 15 amino acids long. DNA of the CDR3: TGTGCCAGCAGCTTGGGTCAGGGGGCAGGAAACACCATATATTTT. The encoded protein is CASSLGQGAGNTIYF.

The chain uses TRBV18 and TRBJ1-3; unclear D gene. From germline, CDR1 is KGHSH and CDR2 LQKENI. The CDR3 totals 16 residues. Trimming removed 0 bases at V and 4 bases at J, with 13 bases between. This CDR3 is CASSPPVSGLGNTIYF. CDR3 sequence (DNA): TGTGCCAGCTCACCACCGGTTTCGGGATTAGGAAACACCATATATTTT.

V and J are TRBV7-6 and TRBJ1-1; 7 nucleotides match TRBD1. The germline gives CDR1 SGHVS, CDR2 FNYEAQ. CDR3 length equals 14 residues. Trimming took 1 base from V and 4 from J; bases not matched to a gene: 3. The CDR3: CASSLVGQSTEAFF. CDR3 bases: TGTGCCAGCAGCTTAGTGGGACAGAGCACTGAAGCTTTCTTT.

The V and J genes are TRBV29-1 and TRBJ2-7, with 7 bases that match TRBD1. The CDR3 contains 12 residues. J was trimmed by 2 bases and V by 7 bases; bases with no gene match: 5. Looked up from germline, CDR1 is SQVTM and CDR2 is ANQGSEA. The CDR3 region has the DNA TGCAGCGCCGGGACAGACACCTACGAGCAGTACTTC. It translates to CSAGTDTYEQYF.